This TCR beta chain was observed in a study of Graves' ophthalmopathy and Graves' hyperthyroidism. About the research overall: Peripheral blood was gathered at the point of initial diagnosis, before any treatment started.

Whole-study findings and limits: The authors also found most expanded thyroid clonotypes above 0.001 frequency in blood. The model flagged ophthalmopathy progression at around 70% sensitivity and 72% to 75% specificity.

From RNA, the CDR3 regions of TCR beta chains were amplified and sequenced. HTBI-primed first-round RT-PCR preceded second-round multiplex PCR. TCRdb fed the multiplex PCR reads into MiXCR, producing one record per CDR3 protein. The sample carries about 700,000 distinct CDR3 sequences, roughly 41% recorded once. Disease in donors with ophthalmopathy had moderate-to-severe activity, CAS ≥3, NOSPECS ≥4 and under 3 months' duration. The CDR3 totals 15 residues. The ends lost 3 bases at V and 5 bases at J; junction bases unmatched: 7. CDR1 ENHRY and CDR2 SYGVKD come from the germline V gene. Ten or more counts support this clonotype. What it binds is not known.

The V and J genes are TRBV10-3 and TRBJ2-7; 10 bases are a match to TRBD2. The source is an adult man with Graves' ophthalmopathy. The material sequenced was peripheral blood. CDR3 bases: TGTGCCATCAGTGACAGAGCGGGAGGGCCCCACGAGCAGTACTTC. Its translation is CAISDRAGGPHEQYF.